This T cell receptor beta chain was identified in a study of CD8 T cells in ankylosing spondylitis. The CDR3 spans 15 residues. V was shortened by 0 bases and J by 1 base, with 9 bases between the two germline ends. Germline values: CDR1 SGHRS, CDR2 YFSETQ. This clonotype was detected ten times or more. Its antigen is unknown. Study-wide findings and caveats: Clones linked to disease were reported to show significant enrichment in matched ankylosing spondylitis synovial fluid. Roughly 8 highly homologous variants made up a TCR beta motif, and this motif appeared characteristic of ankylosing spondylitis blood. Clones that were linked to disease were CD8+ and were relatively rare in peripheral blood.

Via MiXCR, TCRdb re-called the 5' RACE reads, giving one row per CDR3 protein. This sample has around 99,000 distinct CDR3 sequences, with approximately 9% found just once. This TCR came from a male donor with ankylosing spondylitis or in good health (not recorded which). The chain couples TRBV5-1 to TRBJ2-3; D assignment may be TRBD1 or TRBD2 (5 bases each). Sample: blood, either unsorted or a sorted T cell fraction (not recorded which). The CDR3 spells CASSLGGSGTDTQYF. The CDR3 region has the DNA TGCGCCAGCAGCTTGGGGGGGAGTGGCACAGATACGCAGTATTTT.